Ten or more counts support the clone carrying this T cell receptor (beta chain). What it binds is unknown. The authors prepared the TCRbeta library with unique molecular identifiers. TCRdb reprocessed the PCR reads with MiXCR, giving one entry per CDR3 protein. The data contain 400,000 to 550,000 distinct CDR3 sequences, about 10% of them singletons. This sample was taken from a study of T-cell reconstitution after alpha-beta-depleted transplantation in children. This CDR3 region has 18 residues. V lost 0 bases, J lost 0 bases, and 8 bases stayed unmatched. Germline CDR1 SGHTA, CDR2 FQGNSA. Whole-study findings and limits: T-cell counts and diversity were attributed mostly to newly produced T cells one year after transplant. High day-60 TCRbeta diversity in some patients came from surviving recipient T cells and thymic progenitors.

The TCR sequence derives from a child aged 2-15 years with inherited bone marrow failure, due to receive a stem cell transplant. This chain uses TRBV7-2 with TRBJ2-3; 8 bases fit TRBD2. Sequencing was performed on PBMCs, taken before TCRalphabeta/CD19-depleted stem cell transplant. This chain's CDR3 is CASSLAVLAVPSTDTQYF. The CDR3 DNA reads TGTGCCAGCAGCTTAGCCGTACTAGCGGTCCCTAGCACAGATACGCAGTATTTT. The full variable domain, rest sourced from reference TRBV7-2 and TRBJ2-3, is GAGVSQSPSNKVTEKGKDVELRCDPISGHTALYWYRQSLGQGLEFLIYFQGNSAPDKSGLPSDRFSAERTGGSVSTLTIQRTQQEDSAVYLCASSLAVLAVPSTDTQYFGPGTRLTVL.